The clone carrying this T cell receptor beta chain turned up a few times. This specimen comes from a study of blood T cell repertoires in COVID-19. Study at large: Donors in the United States, Italy and Spain gave samples during acute or convalescent COVID-19. The analysed material was cDNA or gDNA that came from T cells, B-cell-depleted T cells, or PBMCs.

Between the trimmed V and J ends, which lost 5 bases and 0 bases, there was a span of 8 bases. Germline lookup yields CDR1 MNHEY and CDR2 SMNVEV (reference sequence). The CDR3 loop spans 15 amino acids. Authors' methods: Researchers report that nucleated cell counts were estimated from reference gene primer amplification. Method: immunoSEQ multiplex PCR; TCRdb's copy keeps in-frame clones and lacks some. That table gives V, J and clone size, and the DNA gave D and trimming. The table has under 350,000 clones, approximately 86% seen once. The TCR comes from a woman between 40 and 55 years old with acute COVID-19. The sample taken for sequencing was PBMCs or T cells enriched from blood (not recorded which). This rearrangement joins TRBV27 to TRBJ1-6; D call uncertain. The CDR3 nucleotides read TGTGCCAGCAGTATGAGGAGCTCCTATAATTCACCCCTCCACTTT. Protein: CASSMRSSYNSPLHF.